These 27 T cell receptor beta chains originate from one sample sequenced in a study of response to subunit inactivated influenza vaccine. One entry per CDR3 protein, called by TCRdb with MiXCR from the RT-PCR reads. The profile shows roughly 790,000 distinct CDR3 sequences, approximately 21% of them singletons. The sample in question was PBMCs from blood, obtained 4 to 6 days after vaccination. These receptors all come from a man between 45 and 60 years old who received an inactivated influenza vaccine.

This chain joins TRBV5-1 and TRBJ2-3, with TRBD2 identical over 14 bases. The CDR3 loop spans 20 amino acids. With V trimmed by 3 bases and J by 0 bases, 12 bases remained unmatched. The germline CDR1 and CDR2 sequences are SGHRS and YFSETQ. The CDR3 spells CASSSSGLAGVPPSTDTQYF. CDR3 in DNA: TGCGCCAGCAGCTCGTCGGGACTAGCGGGAGTTCCCCCTAGCACAGATACGCAGTATTTT. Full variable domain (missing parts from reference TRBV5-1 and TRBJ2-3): KAGVTQTPRYLIKTRGQQVTLSCSPISGHRSVSWYQQTPGQGLQFLFEYFSETQRNKGNFPGRFSGRQFSNSRSEMNVSTLELGDSALYLCASSSSGLAGVPPSTDTQYFGPGTRLTVL.

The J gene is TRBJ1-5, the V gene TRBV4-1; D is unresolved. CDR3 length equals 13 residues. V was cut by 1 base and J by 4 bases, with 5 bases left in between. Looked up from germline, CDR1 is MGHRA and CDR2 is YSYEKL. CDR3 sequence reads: CASSQVQNQPQHF. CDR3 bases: TGCGCCAGCAGCCAAGTACAAAATCAGCCCCAGCATTTT.

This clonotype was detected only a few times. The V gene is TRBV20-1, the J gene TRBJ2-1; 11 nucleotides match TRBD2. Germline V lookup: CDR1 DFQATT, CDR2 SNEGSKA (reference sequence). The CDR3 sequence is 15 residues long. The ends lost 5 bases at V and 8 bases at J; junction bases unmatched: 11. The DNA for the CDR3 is TGCAGTGCTCAACTCCTAGCGGGAGGTCTCCATGAGCAGTTCTTC. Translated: CSAQLLAGGLHEQFF.

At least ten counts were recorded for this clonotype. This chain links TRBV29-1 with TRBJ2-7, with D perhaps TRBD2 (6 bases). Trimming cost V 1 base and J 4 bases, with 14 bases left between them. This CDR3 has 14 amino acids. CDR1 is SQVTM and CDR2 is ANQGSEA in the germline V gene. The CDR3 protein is CSVEVSGQGYEQYF. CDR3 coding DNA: TGCAGCGTTGAAGTTAGCGGCCAGGGATACGAGCAGTACTTC.

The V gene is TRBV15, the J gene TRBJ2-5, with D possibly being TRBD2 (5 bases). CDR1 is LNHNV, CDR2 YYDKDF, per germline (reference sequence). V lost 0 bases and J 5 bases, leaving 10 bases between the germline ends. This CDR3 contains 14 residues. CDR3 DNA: TGTGCCACCAGCAGAGACGAGCGCGGGGAGACCCAGTACTTC. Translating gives CATSRDERGETQYF.

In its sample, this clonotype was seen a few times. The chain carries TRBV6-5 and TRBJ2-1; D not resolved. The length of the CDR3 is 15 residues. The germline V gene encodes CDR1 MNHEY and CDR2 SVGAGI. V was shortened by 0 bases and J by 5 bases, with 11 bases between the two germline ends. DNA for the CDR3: TGTGCCAGCAGTTACTCTCTGGGAAAGGACAATGAGCAGTTCTTC. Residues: CASSYSLGKDNEQFF.

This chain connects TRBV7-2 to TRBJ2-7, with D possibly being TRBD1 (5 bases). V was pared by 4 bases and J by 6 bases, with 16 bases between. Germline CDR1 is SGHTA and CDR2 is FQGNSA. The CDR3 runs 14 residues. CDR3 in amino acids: CASSSSRTTPEQYF. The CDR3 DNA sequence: TGTGCCAGCAGCTCGTCCCGGACAACTCCCGAGCAGTACTTC.

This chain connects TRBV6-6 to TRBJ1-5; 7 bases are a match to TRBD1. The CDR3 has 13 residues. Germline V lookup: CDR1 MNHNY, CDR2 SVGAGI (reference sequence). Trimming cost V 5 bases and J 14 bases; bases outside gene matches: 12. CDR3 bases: TGTGCCAGCAGTAAGGGCCCGACAGGGAAGGAGCATTTT. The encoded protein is CASSKGPTGKEHF.

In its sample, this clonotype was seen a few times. For the CDR3, the DNA is TGTGCCAGCAGTTTAGCAGGGACTTCGCGAGGGATCGAGCAGTTCTTC. This codes for CASSLAGTSRGIEQFF. The chain carries TRBV12-3 or TRBV12-4 and TRBJ2-1, with D tentatively TRBD2 (6 bases). This CDR3 contains 16 residues. V dropped 0 bases and J dropped 10 bases, with 19 bases sitting between them.

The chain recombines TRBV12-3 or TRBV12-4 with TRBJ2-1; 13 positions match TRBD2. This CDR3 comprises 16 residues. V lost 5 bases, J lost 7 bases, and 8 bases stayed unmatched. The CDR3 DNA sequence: TGTGCCAGCAGTAACGGACTAGCGGGGGCGAGGAATGAGCAGTTCTTC. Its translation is CASSNGLAGARNEQFF.

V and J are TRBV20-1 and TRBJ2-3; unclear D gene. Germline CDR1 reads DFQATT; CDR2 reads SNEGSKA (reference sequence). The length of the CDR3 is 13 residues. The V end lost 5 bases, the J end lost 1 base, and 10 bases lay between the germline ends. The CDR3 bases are TGCAGTGCTGGACCCCTGGGCACAGATACGCAGTATTTT. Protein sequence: CSAGPLGTDTQYF.

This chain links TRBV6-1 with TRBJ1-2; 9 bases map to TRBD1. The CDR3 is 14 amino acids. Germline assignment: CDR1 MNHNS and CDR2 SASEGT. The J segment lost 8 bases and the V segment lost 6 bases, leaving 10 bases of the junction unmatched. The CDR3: CASRRSGDREGYTF. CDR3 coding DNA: TGTGCCAGCAGACGCAGCGGGGACAGGGAGGGCTACACCTTC.

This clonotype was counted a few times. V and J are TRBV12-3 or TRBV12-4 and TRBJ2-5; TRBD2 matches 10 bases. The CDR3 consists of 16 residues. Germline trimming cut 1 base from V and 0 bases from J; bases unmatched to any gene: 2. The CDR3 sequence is CASSLGGLADQETQYF. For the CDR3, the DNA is TGTGCCAGCAGTTTAGGCGGACTAGCGGACCAAGAGACCCAGTACTTC.

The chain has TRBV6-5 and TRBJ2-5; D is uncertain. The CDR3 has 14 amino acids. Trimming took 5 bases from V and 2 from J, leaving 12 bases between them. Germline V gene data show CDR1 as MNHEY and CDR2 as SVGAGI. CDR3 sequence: CASSTYPVQETQYF. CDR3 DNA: TGTGCCAGCAGTACTTATCCAGTGCAAGAGACCCAGTACTTC.

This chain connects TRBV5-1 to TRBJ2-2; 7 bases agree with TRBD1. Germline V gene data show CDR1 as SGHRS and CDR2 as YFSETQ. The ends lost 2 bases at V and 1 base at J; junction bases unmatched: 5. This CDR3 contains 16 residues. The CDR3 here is CASSFGRGMNTGELFF. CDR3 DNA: TGCGCCAGCAGCTTTGGCAGGGGGATGAACACCGGGGAGCTGTTTTTT.

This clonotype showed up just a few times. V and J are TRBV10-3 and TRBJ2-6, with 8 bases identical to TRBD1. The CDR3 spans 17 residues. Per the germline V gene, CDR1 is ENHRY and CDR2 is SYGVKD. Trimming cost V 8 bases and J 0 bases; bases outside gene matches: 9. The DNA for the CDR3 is TGTGCCATCTTCCCAGGGGGCGAGAGCTCTGGGGCCAACGTCCTGACTTTC. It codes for CAIFPGGESSGANVLTF.

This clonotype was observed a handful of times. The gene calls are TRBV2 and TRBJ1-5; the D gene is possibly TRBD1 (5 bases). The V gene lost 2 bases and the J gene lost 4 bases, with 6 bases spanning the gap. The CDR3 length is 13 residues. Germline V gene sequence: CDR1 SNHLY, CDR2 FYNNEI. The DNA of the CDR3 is TGTGCCAGCAGTGAATACAGGAATCAGCCCCAGCATTTT. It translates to CASSEYRNQPQHF.

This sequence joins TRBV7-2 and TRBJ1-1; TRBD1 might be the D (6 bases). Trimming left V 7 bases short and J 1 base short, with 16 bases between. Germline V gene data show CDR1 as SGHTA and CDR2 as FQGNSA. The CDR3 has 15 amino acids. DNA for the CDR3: TGTGCCAGCACTATAAGGGGGGCGGGGAACACTGAAGCTTTCTTT. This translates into CASTIRGAGNTEAFF.

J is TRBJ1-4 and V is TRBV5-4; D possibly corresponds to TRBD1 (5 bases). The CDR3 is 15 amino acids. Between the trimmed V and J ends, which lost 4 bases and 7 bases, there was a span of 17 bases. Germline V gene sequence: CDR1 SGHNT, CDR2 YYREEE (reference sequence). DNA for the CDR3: TGTGCCAGCAGCAAAGGGACCGTAATCAGTGAAAAACTGTTTTTT. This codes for CASSKGTVISEKLFF. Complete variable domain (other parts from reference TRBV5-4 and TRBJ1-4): ETGVTQSPTHLIKTRGQQVTLRCSSQSGHNTVSWYQQALGQGPQFIFQYYREEENGRGNFPPRFSGLQFPNYSSELNVNALELDDSALYLCASSKGTVISEKLFFGSGTQLSVL.

Here the CDR3 DNA reads TGCAGCGTAGAGGACAACCCGGTAGGAGAGACCCAGTACTTC. Translation gives CSVEDNPVGETQYF. This rearrangement joins TRBV29-1 to TRBJ2-5, with D perhaps TRBD1 (5 bases). V was pared by 6 bases and J by 4 bases, with 18 bases between. Germline V gene lookup returns CDR1 SQVTM and CDR2 ANQGSEA. CDR3 length equals 14 residues.

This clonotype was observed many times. CDR3 residues: CASRWTTYNEQFF. CDR3 DNA: TGTGCCAGCAGGTGGACTACCTACAATGAGCAGTTCTTC. This sequence joins TRBV5-8 and TRBJ2-1, with D possibly matching TRBD2 (6 bases). CDR1 is SGHTS, CDR2 YDEGEE, per germline. This CDR3 is 13 amino acids long. Trimming stripped 5 bases from V and 2 bases from J, with 8 bases between.

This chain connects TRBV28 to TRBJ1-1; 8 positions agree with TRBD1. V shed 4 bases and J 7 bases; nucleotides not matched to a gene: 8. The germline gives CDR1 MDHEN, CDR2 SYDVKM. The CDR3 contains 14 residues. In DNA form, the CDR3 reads TGTGCCAGCAGTTCCACCCCAGGGGGCAATGAAGCTTTCTTT. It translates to CASSSTPGGNEAFF. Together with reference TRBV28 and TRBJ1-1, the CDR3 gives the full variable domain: DVKVTQSSRYLVKRTGEKVFLECVQDMDHENMFWYRQDPGLGLRLIYFSYDVKMKEKGDIPEGYSVSREKKERFSLILESASTNQTSMYLCASSSTPGGNEAFFGQGTRLTVV.

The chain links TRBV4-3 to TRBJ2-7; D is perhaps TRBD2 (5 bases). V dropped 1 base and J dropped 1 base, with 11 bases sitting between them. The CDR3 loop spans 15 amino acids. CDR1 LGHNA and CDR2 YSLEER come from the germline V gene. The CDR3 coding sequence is TGCGCCAGCAGCCAAGCCCGGACTTTATCCTACGAGCAGTACTTC. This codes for CASSQARTLSYEQYF.

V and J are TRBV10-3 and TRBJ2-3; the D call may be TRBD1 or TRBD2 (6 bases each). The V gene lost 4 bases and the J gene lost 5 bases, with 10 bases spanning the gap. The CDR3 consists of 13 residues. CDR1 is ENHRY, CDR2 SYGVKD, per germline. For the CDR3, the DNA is TGTGCCATCAGTGCCGGGGGCGTAGATACGCAGTATTTT. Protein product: CAISAGGVDTQYF.

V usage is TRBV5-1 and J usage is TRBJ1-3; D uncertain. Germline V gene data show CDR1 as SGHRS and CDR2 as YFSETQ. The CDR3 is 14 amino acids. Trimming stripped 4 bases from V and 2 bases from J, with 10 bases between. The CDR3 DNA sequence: TGCGCCAGCAGCCACGGGAGTACTGGAAACACCATATATTTT. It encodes CASSHGSTGNTIYF.

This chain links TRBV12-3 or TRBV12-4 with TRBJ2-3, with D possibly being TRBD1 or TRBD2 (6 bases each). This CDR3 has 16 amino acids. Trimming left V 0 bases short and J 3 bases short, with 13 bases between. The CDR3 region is CASSLAGGHQTDTQYF. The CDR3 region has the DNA TGTGCCAGCAGTTTAGCGGGGGGCCACCAGACAGATACGCAGTATTTT.

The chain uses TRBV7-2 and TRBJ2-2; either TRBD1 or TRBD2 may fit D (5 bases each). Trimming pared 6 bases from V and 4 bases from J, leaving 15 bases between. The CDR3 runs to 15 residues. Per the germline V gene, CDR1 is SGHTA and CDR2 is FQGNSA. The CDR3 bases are TGTGCCAGCAGGCCGGGGCCCCAGATCACCGGGGAGCTGTTTTTT. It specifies CASRPGPQITGELFF.